What follows describes a single T cell receptor beta chain. The data are from a study of T cell changes during pregnancy in multiple sclerosis. The CDR3 has 15 amino acids. V was pared by 2 bases and J by 5 bases, with 16 bases between. Germline values: CDR1 SGHTA, CDR2 FQGTGA. Sequencing was performed with immunoSEQ multiplex PCR; in TCRdb, only in-frame clones are kept and a portion is missing. The repertoire holds about 80,000 clones, with 92% as singletons. The sequence was obtained from a female donor with multiple sclerosis, enrolled in a pregnancy study. V is TRBV7-3 and J is TRBJ2-7, with D perhaps TRBD1 (6 bases). This specimen consisted of peripheral blood, obtained before pregnancy. CDR3 in DNA: TGTGCCAGCAGCTTATATGGGACACTGCCACACGAGCAGTACTTC. It is translated as CASSLYGTLPHEQYF.